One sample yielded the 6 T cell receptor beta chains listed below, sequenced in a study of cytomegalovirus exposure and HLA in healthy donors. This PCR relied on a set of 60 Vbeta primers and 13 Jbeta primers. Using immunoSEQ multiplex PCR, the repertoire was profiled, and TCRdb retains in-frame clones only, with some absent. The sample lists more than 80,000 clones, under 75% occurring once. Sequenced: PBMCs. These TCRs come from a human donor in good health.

In nucleotides, the CDR3 is TGTGCCAGTAGTGCTCGGACAGGGGGAAACACCGGGGAGCTGTTTTTT. Translated: CASSARTGGNTGELFF. The gene calls are TRBV19 and TRBJ2-2; 10 positions match TRBD1. Germline trimming cut 5 bases from V and 2 bases from J; bases unmatched to any gene: 5. The CDR3 has 16 residues. CDR1 and CDR2 from the germline V gene are LNHDA and SQIVND (reference sequence).

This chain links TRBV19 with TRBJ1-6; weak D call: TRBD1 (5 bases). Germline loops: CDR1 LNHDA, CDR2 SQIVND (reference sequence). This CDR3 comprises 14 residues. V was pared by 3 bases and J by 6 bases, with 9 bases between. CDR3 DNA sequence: TGTGCCAGTAGTATCTATAGGGGTAATTCACCCCTCCACTTT. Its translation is CASSIYRGNSPLHF.

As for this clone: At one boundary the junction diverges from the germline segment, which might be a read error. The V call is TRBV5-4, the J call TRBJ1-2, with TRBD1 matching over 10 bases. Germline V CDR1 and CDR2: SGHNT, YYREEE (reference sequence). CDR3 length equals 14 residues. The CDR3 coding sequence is TGTGCCAGCAGCTTCCGGACAGGGGGGAACGGCTACAACTTC. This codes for CASSFRTGGNGYNF.

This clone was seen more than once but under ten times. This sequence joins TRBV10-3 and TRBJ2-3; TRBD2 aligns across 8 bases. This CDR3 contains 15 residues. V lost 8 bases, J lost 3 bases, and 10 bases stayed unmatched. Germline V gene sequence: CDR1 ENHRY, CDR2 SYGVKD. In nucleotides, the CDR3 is TGTGCCATCCTGGGCTCAGCGGGGGTAACAGATACGCAGTATTTT. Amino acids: CAILGSAGVTDTQYF.

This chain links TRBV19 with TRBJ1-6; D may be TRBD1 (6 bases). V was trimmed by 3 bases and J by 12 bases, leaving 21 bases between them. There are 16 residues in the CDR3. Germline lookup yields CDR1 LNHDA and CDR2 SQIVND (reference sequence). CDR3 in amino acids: CASSIPSRGGDGPLHF. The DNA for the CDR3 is TGTGCCAGTAGTATTCCCTCGCGAGGGGGGGATGGACCCCTCCACTTT.

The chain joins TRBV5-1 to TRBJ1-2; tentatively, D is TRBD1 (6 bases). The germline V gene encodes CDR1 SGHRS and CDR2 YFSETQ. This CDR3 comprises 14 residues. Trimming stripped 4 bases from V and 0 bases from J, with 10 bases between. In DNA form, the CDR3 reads TGCGCCAGCAGCCGGGACACAGCTAACTATGGCTACACCTTC. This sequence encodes CASSRDTANYGYTF.